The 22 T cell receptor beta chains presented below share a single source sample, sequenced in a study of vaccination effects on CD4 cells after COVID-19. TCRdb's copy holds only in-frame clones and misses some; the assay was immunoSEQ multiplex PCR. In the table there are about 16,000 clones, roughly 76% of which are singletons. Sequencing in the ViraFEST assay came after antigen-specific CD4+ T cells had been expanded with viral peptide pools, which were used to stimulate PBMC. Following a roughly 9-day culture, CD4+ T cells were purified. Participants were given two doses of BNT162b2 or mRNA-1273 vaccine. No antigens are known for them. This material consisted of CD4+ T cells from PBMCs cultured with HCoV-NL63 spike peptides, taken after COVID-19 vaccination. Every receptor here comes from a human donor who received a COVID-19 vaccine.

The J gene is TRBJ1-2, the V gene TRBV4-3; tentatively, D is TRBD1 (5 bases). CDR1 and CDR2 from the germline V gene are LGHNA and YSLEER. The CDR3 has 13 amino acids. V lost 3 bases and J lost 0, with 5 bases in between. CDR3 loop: CASSQDTNYGYTF. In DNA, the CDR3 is TGCGCCAGCAGCCAGGACACTAACTATGGCTACACCTTC.

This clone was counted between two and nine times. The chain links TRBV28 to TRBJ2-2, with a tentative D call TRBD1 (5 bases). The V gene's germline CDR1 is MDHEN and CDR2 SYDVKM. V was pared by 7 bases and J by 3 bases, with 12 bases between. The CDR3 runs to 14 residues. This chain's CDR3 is CASKIIGDTGELFF. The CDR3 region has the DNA TGTGCCAGCAAAATCATAGGGGACACCGGGGAGCTGTTTTTT.

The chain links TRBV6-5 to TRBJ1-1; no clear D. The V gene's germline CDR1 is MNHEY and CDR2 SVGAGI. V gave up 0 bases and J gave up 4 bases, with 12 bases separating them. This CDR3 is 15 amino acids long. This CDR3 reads CASSYSIRRATEAFF. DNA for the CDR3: TGTGCCAGCAGTTACTCGATTCGAAGGGCCACTGAAGCTTTCTTT.

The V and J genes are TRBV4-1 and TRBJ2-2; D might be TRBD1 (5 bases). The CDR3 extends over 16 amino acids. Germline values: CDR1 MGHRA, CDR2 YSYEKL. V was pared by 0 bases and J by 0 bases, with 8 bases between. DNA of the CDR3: TGCGCCAGCAGCCAAGATTGGGGCACGAACACCGGGGAGCTGTTTTTT. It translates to CASSQDWGTNTGELFF.

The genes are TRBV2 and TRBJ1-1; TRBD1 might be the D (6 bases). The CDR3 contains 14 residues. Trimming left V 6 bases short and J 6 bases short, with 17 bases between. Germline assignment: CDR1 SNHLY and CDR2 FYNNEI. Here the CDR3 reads CASRGIRGAAEAFF. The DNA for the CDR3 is TGTGCCAGCAGAGGGATCCGGGGGGCCGCTGAAGCTTTCTTT.

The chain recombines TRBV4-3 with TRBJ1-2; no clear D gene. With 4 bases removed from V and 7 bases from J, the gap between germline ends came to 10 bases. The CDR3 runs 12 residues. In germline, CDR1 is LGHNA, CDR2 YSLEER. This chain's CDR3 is CASSPRKGGYTF. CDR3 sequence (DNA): TGCGCCAGCAGCCCCCGCAAGGGTGGCTACACCTTC.

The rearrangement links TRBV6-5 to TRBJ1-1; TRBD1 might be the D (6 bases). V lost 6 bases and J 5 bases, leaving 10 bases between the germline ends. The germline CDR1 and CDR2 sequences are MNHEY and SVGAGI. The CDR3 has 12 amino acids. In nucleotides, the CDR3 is TGTGCCAGCAGACAAACAGGGACTGAAGCTTTCTTT. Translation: CASRQTGTEAFF.

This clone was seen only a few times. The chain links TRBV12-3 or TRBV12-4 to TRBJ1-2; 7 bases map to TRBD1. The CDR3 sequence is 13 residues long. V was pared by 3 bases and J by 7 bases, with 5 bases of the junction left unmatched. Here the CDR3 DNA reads TGTGCCAGCAGTTTGTCCCGACAGGGTGGCTACACCTTC. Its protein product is CASSLSRQGGYTF.

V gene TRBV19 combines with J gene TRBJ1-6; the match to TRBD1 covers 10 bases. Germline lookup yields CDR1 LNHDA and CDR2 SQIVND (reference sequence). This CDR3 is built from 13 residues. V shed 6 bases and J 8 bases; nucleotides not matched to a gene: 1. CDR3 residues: CASRGQGDSPLHF. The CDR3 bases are TGTGCCAGTAGAGGACAGGGGGATTCACCCCTCCACTTT.

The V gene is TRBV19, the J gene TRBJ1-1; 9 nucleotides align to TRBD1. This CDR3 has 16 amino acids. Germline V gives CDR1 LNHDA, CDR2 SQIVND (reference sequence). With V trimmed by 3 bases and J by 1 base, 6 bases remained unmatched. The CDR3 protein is CASSIYRGQGNTEAFF. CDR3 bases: TGTGCCAGTAGTATCTACCGGGGACAGGGGAACACTGAAGCTTTCTTT.

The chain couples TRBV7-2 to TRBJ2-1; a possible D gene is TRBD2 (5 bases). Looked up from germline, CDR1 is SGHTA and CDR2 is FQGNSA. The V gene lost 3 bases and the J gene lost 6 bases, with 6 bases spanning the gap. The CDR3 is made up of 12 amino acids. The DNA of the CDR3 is TGTGCCAGCAGCTTCACTAGCAATGAGCAGTTCTTC. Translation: CASSFTSNEQFF.

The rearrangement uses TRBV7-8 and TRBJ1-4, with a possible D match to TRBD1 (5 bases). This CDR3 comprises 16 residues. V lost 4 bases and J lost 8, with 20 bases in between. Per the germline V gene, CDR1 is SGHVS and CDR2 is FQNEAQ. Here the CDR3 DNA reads TGTGCCAGCAGCTCCCTAATGTGGGGGGTAGAGGAAAAACTGTTTTTT. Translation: CASSSLMWGVEEKLFF.

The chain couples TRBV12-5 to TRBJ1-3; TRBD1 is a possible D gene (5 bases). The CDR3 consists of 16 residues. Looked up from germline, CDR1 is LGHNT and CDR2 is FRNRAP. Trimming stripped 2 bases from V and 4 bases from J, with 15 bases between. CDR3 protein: CASGLRVRTYGNTIYF. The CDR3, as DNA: TGTGCTAGTGGTTTGCGCGTCAGGACATACGGAAACACCATATATTTT.

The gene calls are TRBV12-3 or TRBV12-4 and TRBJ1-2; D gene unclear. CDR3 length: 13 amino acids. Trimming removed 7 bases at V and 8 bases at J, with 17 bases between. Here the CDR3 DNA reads TGTGCCAGCAACCTGAAGGGTTCTGGCGGCTACACCTTC. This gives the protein CASNLKGSGGYTF.

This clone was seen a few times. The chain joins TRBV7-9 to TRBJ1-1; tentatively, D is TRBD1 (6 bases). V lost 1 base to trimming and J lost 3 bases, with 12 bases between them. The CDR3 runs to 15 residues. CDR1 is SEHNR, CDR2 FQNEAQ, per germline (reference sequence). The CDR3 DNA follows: TGTGCCAGCAGCTTAGGGGCAGGGGTGGACACTGAAGCTTTCTTT. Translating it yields CASSLGAGVDTEAFF. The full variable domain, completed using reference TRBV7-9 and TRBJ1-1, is DTGVSQNPRHKITKRGQNVTFRCDPISEHNRLYWYRQTLGQGPEFLTYFQNEAQLEKSRLLSDRFSAERPKGSFSTLEIQRTEQGDSAMYLCASSLGAGVDTEAFFGQGTRLTVV.

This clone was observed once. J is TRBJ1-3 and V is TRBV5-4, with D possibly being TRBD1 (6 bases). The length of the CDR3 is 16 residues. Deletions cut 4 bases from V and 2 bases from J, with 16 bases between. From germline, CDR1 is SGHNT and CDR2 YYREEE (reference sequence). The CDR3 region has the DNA TGTGCCAGCAGCGTCTCGGGCAGGGGCCCTGGAAACACCATATATTTT. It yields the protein CASSVSGRGPGNTIYF. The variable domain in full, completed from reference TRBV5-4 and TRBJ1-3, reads ETGVTQSPTHLIKTRGQQVTLRCSSQSGHNTVSWYQQALGQGPQFIFQYYREEENGRGNFPPRFSGLQFPNYSSELNVNALELDDSALYLCASSVSGRGPGNTIYFGEGSWLTVV.

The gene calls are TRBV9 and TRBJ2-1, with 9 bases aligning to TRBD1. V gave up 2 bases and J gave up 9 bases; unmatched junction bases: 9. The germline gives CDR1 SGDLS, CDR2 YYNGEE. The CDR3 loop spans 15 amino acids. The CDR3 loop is CASSVSRDRVGEQFF. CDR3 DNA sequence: TGTGCCAGCAGCGTGTCCCGGGACAGGGTCGGTGAGCAGTTCTTC.

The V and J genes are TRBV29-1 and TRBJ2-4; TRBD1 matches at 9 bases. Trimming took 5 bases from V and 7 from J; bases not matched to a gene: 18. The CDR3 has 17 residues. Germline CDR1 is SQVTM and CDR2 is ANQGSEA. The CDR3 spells CSVRRGTGGADRNIQYF. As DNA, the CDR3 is TGCAGCGTTAGGAGGGGAACAGGGGGCGCCGATAGGAACATTCAGTACTTC.

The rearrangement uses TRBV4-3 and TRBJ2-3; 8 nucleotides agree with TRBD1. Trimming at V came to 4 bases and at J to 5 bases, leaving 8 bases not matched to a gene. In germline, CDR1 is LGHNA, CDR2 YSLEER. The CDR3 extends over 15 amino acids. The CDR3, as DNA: TGCGCCAGCAGCCGAACGGGACAGGCCCTAGATACGCAGTATTTT. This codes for CASSRTGQALDTQYF.

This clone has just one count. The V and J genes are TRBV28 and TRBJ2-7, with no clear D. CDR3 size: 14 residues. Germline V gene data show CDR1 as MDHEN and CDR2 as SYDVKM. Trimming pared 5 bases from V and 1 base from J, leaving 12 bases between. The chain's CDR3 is CASSPKGYSYEQYF. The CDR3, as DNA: TGTGCCAGCAGTCCCAAGGGATATTCCTACGAGCAGTACTTC. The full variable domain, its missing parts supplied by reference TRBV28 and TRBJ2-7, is DVKVTQSSRYLVKRTGEKVFLECVQDMDHENMFWYRQDPGLGLRLIYFSYDVKMKEKGDIPEGYSVSREKKERFSLILESASTNQTSMYLCASSPKGYSYEQYFGPGTRLTVT.

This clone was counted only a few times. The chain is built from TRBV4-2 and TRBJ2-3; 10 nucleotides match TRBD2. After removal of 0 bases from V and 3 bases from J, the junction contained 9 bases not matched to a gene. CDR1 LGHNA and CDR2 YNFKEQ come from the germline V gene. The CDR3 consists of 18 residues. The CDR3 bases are TGTGCCAGCAGCCAAGACCCTAGCGGGGGACTATCGACAGATACGCAGTATTTT. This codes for CASSQDPSGGLSTDTQYF.

This chain's CDR3 is CASSQGNGGAGTQYF. Here the CDR3 DNA reads TGTGCCAGCAGCCAGGGGAACGGGGGTGCCGGGACCCAGTACTTC. The rearrangement uses TRBV3-1 (or the pseudogene TRBV3-2) and TRBJ2-5; D perhaps matches TRBD2 (6 bases). V dropped 3 bases and J dropped 7 bases, with 18 bases sitting between them. The CDR3 consists of 15 residues. Looked up from germline, CDR1 is LGHDT and CDR2 is YNNKEL (reference sequence).